This TCR beta chain was identified in a study of blood T cell repertoires in COVID-19. In germline, CDR1 is LNHDA, CDR2 SQIVND (reference sequence). The V gene lost 0 bases and the J gene lost 3 bases, with 18 bases spanning the gap. The CDR3 is 18 amino acids. Original processing notes: Reference gene primer amplification gave estimated nucleated cell counts. Libraries were prepared by immunoSEQ multiplex PCR; TCRdb keeps only in-frame clonotypes and omits some of them. V and J calls and clone size are given by that table; D and trimming were obtained from the DNA. The table lists under 250,000 clones, almost 85% of them singletons.

The V call is TRBV19, the J call TRBJ1-5, with unresolved D. The clonotype comes from a woman aged 70-85 years with COVID-19, enrolled during active disease. The sample was peripheral blood. In DNA, the CDR3 is TGTGCCAGTAGTATAGATCGGATGTCGGGGTCGTACAATCAGCCCCAGCATTTT. It is translated as CASSIDRMSGSYNQPQHF. The whole variable domain, remainder taken from reference TRBV19 and TRBJ1-5, is DGGITQSPKYLFRKEGQNVTLSCEQNLNHDAMYWYRQDPGQGLRLIYYSQIVNDFQKGDIAEGYSVSREKKESFPLTVTSAQKNPTAFYLCASSIDRMSGSYNQPQHFGDGTRLSIL.